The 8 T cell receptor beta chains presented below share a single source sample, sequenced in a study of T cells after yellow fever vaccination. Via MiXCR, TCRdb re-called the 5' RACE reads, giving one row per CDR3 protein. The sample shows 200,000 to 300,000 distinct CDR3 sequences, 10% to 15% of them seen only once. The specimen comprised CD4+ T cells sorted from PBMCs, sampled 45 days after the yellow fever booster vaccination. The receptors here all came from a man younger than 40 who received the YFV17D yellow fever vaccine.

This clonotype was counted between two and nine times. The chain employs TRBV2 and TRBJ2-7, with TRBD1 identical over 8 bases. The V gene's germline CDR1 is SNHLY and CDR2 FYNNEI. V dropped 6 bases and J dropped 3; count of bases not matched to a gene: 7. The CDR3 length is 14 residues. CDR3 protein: CASRMTGAGYEQYF. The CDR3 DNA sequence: TGTGCCAGCAGAATGACAGGGGCAGGCTACGAGCAGTACTTC.

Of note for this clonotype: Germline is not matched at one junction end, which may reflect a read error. In DNA, the CDR3 is TGTGCCACCCGTGACTCAGGACTAGCGGGATCCTACAATGAGCAGTTCTTC. This sequence encodes CATRDSGLAGSYNEQFF. The chain links TRBV24-1 to TRBJ2-1; 12 nucleotides align to TRBD2. CDR3 length equals 17 residues. Per germline, CDR1 KGHDR and CDR2 SFDVKD.

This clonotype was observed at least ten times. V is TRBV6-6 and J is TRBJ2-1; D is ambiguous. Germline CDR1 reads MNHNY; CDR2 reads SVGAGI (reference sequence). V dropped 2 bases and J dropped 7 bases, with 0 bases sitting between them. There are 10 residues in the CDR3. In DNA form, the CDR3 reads TGTGCCAGCAGTTACAATGAGCAGTTCTTC. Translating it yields CASSYNEQFF.

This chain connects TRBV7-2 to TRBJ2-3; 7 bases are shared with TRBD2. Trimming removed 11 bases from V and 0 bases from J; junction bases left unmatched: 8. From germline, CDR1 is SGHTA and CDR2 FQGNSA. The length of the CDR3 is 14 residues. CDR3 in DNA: TGTGCCGGGGGAGTAGCGGGTAGCACAGATACGCAGTATTTT. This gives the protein CAGGVAGSTDTQYF. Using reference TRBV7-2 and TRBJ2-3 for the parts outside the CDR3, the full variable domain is GAGVSQSPSNKVTEKGKDVELRCDPISGHTALYWYRQSLGQGLEFLIYFQGNSAPDKSGLPSDRFSAERTGGSVSTLTIQRTQQEDSAVYLCAGGVAGSTDTQYFGPGTRLTVL.

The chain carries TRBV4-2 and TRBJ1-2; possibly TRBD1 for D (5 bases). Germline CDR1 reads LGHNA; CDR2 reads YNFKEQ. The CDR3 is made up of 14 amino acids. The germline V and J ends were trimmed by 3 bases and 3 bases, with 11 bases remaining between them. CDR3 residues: CASSHLGTDYGYTF. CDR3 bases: TGTGCCAGCAGCCACCTCGGGACGGACTATGGCTACACCTTC.

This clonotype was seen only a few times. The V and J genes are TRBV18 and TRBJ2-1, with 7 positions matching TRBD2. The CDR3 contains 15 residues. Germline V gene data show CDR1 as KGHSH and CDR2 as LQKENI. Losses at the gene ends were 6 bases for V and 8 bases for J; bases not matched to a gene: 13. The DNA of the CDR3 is TGTGCCAGCTCTCGCCGGGACTACGAAGGCGATGAGCAGTTCTTC. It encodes CASSRRDYEGDEQFF.

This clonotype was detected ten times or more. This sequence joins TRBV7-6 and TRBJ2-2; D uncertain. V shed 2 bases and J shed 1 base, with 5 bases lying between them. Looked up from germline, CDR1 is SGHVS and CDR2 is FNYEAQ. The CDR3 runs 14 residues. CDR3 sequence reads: CASSLWENTGELFF. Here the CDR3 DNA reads TGTGCCAGCAGCTTATGGGAGAACACCGGGGAGCTGTTTTTT.

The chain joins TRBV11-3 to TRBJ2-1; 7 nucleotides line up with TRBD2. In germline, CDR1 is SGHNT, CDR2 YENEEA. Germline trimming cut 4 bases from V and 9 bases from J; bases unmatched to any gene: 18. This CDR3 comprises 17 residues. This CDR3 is CASSSHGTNLRGAEQFF. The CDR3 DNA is TGTGCCAGCAGCTCCCATGGGACTAATTTGCGTGGTGCTGAGCAGTTCTTC.